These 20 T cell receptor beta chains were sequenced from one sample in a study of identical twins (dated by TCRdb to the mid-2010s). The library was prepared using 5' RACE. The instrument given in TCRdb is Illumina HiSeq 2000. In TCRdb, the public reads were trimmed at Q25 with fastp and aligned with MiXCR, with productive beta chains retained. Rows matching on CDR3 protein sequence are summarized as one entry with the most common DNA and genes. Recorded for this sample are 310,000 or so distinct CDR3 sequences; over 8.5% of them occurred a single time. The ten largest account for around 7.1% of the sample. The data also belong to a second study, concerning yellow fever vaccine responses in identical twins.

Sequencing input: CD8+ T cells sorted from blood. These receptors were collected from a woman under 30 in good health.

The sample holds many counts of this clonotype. The CDR3 here is CSVSGTSGGTYEQYF. The CDR3 DNA is TGCAGCGTTAGCGGGACTAGCGGGGGAACCTACGAGCAGTACTTC. The V gene is TRBV29-1, the J gene TRBJ2-7; 14 positions match TRBD2. The CDR3 sequence is 15 residues long. Germline loops: CDR1 SQVTM, CDR2 ANQGSEA. The junction had 5 bases not matched to a gene; V was cut back by 5 bases and J by 2 bases.

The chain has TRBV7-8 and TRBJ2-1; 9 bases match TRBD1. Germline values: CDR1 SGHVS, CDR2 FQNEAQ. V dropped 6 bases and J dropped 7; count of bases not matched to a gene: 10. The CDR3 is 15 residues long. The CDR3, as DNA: TGTGCCAGCAGGTTTACAGGGGGCAGTAAGAATGAGCAGTTCTTC. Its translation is CASRFTGGSKNEQFF. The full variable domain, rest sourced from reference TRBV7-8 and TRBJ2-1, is GAGVSQSPRYKVAKRGQDVALRCDPISGHVSLFWYQQALGQGPEFLTYFQNEAQLDKSGLPSDRFFAERPEGSVSTLKIQRTQQEDSAVYLCASRFTGGSKNEQFFGPGTRLTVL.

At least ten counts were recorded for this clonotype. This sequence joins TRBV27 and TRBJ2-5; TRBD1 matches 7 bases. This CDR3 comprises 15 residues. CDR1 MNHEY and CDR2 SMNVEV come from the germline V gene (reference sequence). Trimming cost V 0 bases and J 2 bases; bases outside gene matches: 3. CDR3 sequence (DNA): TGTGCCAGCAGTTTATCGACAGGGCGACAAGAGACCCAGTACTTC. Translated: CASSLSTGRQETQYF.

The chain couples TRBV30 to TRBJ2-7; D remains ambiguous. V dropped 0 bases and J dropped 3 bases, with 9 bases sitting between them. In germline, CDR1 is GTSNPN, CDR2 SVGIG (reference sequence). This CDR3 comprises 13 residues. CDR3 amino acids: CAWSVMGGYEQYF. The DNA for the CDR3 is TGTGCCTGGAGTGTCATGGGCGGCTACGAGCAGTACTTC.

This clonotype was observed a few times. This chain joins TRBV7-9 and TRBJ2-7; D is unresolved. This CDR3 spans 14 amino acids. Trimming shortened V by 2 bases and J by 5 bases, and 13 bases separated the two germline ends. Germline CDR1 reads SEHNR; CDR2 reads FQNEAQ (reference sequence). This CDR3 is CASSLLEVADEQYF. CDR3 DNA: TGTGCCAGCAGCTTATTAGAGGTAGCTGACGAGCAGTACTTC.

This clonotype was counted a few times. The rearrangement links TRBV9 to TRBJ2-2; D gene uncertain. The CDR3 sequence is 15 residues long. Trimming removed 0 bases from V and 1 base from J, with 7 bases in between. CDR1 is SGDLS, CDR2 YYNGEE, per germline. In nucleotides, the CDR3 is TGTGCCAGCAGCGTAGGCCGGAGGAACACCGGGGAGCTGTTTTTT. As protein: CASSVGRRNTGELFF.

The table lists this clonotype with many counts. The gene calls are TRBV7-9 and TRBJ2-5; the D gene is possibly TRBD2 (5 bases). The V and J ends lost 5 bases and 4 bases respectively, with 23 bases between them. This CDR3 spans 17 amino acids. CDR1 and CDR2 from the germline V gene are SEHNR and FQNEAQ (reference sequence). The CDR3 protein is CASSPQRDARESETQYF. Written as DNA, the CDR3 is TGTGCCAGCAGCCCACAGCGAGACGCCCGGGAATCAGAGACCCAGTACTTC.

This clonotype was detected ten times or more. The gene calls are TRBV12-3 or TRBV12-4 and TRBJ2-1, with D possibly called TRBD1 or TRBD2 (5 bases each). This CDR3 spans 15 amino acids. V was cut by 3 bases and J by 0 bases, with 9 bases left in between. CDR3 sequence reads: CASSFKGSSYNEQFF. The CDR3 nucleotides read TGTGCCAGCAGTTTTAAGGGGAGCTCCTACAATGAGCAGTTCTTC.

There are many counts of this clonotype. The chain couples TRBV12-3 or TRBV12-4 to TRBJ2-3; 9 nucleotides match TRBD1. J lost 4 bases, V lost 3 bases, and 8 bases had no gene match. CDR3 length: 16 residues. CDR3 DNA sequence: TGTGCCAGCAGTTTCTTGGGACAGGGTTTTTCAGATACGCAGTATTTT. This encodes CASSFLGQGFSDTQYF.

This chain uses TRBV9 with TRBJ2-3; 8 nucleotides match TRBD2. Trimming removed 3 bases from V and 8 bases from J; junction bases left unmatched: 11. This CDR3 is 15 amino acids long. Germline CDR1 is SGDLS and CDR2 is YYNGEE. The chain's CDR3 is CASSGQLAVHGTQYF. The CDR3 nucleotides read TGTGCCAGCAGCGGGCAACTAGCGGTCCACGGTACGCAGTATTTT.

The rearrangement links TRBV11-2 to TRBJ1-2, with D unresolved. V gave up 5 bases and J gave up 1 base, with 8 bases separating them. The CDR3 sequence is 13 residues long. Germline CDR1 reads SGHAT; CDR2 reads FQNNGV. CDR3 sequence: CASSPSINYGYTF. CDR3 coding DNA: TGTGCCAGCAGCCCCTCCATTAACTATGGCTACACCTTC.

CDR3 bases: TGTGCCAGCAGCCCAGGGACAGCCAGCACAGATACGCAGTATTTT. Encoded protein: CASSPGTASTDTQYF. This chain links TRBV2 with TRBJ2-3, with 7 bases that match TRBD1. The V gene end was trimmed by 6 bases and the J gene end by 0 bases; junction bases not matched to a gene: 6. Germline CDR1 and CDR2: SNHLY and FYNNEI. The CDR3 loop spans 15 amino acids.

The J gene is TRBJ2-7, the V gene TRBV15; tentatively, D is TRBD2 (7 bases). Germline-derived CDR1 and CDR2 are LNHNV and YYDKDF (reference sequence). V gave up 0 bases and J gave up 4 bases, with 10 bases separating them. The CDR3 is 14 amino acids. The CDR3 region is CATSREGGRYEQYF. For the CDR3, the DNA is TGTGCCACCAGCAGAGAGGGGGGGCGGTACGAGCAGTACTTC.

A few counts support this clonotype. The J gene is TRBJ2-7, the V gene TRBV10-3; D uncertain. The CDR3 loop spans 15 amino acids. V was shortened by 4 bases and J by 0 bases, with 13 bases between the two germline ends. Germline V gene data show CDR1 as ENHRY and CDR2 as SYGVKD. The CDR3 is CAISATDPDSYEQYF. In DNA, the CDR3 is TGTGCCATCAGTGCAACGGACCCTGACTCCTACGAGCAGTACTTC.

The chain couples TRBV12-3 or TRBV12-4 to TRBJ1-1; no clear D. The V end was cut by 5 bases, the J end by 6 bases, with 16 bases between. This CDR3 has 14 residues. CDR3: CASSVMGSDSEAFF. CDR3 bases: TGTGCCAGCAGTGTAATGGGGTCCGACTCTGAAGCTTTCTTT.

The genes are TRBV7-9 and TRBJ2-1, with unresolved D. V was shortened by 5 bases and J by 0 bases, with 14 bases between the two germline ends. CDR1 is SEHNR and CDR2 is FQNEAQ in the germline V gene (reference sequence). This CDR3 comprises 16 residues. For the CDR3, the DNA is TGTGCCAGCAGCCCCCCGCTAGGGAACTCCTACAATGAGCAGTTCTTC. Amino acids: CASSPPLGNSYNEQFF.

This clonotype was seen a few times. In nucleotides, the CDR3 is TGCGCCAGCAGCCAAGGCAGGGCGGATAATTCACCCCTCCACTTT. Translation: CASSQGRADNSPLHF. The chain links TRBV4-3 to TRBJ1-6, with D possibly TRBD1 on 5 matching bases. The CDR3 spans 15 residues. CDR1 LGHNA and CDR2 YSLEER come from the germline V gene. Trimming took off 1 base at V and 5 bases at J, with 9 bases between the two ends.

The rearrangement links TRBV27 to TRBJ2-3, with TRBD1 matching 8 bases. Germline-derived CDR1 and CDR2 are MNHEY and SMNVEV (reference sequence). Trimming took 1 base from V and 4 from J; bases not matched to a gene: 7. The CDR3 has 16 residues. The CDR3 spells CASSLLDRAVADTQYF. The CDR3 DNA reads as TGTGCCAGCAGTTTATTGGACAGGGCCGTGGCAGATACGCAGTATTTT.

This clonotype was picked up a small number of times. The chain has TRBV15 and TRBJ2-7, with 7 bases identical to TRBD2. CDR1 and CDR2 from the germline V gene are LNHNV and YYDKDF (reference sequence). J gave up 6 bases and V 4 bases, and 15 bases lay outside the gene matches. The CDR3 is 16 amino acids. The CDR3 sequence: CATSTLGRASRGEQYF. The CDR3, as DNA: TGTGCCACCAGCACCTTGGGGAGGGCTAGCAGAGGCGAGCAGTACTTC.

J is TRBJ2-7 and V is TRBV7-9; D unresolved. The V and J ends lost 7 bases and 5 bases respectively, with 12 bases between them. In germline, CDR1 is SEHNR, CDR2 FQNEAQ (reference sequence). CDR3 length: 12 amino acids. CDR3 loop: CASTAIKDEQYF. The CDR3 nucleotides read TGTGCCAGCACCGCCATAAAGGACGAGCAGTACTTC.